This T cell receptor (beta chain) is drawn from a study of human T cells and chemical hapten exposure. About the research overall: A mostly female patient group had alopecia areata, totalis or universalis.

This CDR3 is built from 12 residues. Looked up from germline, CDR1 is SQVTM and CDR2 is ANQGSEA. Trimming removed 4 bases at V and 8 bases at J, with 12 bases between. As to time point: patch test 3, about 24 weeks after DPC sensitization. The treatment denotes: therapeutic diphenylcyclopropenone sensitization with weekly scalp DPC. Original analysis: A per-sample median of approximately 87,000 TCRs was observed, with counts ranging from roughly 20,000 to 750,000. TCRdb itself ran the RACE reads through MiXCR, one entry per CDR3 protein. These V and J calls derive from TCRdb rather than the authors' analysis. This sample has about 82,000 distinct CDR3 sequences, with approximately 12% found just once. This clonotype showed up just a few times.

Sample: whole blood, taken in connection with sensitization to the hapten diphenylcyclopropenone (DPC). The clonotype was recovered from a woman between 50 and 59 years old with alopecia areata. Some clones in this sample may be carry-over from other donors' samples. The chain employs TRBV29-1 and TRBJ2-1; D possibly corresponds to TRBD2 (6 bases). CDR3 nucleotides: TGCAGCGTTGGTGGGGGGTATGATGAGCAGTTCTTC. This sequence encodes CSVGGGYDEQFF.